According to its frequency, the clone carrying this T cell receptor beta chain is medium-sized. Looked up from germline, CDR1 is SGHDT and CDR2 is YYEEEE. This CDR3 is 12 amino acids long. This sample was taken from a study of T cell clusters in autoimmune cytopenias. Each sample's input was 250 ng genomic DNA, 30,000 to 45,000 genome equivalents. TRB rearrangements were amplified by touch-down multiplex PCR with mixed TRB-A/B primers. TCRdb re-called the multiplex PCR reads, yielding one record per CDR3 amino acid sequence without DNA. There are about 8,200 distinct CDR3 sequences in the sample, with 25% to 35% held by the top ten.

The sequenced sample was peripheral blood. V gene TRBV5-6 combines with J gene TRBJ2-7; TCRdb selects TRBD1, and the lack of DNA leaves this call unchecked. The TCR comes from a human donor with an autoimmune cytopenia or autoimmune hepatitis (not recorded which). CDR3 loop: CASSSDRDNRYF.